These 11 T cell receptor beta chains were sequenced from one sample in a study of beta chain features in type 1 diabetes. These TCRs' antigens remain unknown. Overall study findings and caveats: Significant though moderate, a shortening of TCRB CDR3s appeared in all four CD4+ subsets of Type 1 diabetes patients.

Every isolated RNA sample was fully reverse transcribed, so sequencing captured expressed TCRB transcripts. Profiling relied on immunoSEQ multiplex PCR, and the TCRdb table lists in-frame clones only, not all of them. The sample contains approximately 15,000 clones, roughly 76% of which appear only once. Sequenced input: stem cell memory CD4+ T cells from blood. These receptor sequences come from a woman aged 18 to 35 with type 1 diabetes.

This chain connects TRBV7-9 to TRBJ1-1; the match to TRBD1 covers 8 bases. The germline V gene has CDR1 SEHNR and CDR2 FQNEAQ (reference sequence). The CDR3 spans 15 residues. The ends lost 6 bases at V and 10 bases at J; junction bases unmatched: 16. The CDR3: CASRPRTGTMGGAFF. The CDR3 DNA follows: TGTGCCAGCAGACCCCGGACAGGGACAATGGGGGGAGCTTTCTTT.

The CDR3 region is CSVEERAGGRDTQYF. CDR3 nucleotide sequence: TGCAGCGTTGAAGAAAGAGCGGGAGGGCGGGATACGCAGTATTTT. The chain carries TRBV29-1 and TRBJ2-3, with 10 bases aligning to TRBD2. Germline assignment: CDR1 SQVTM and CDR2 ANQGSEA. Germline trimming cut 0 bases from V and 6 bases from J; bases unmatched to any gene: 6. The CDR3 runs to 15 residues.

This clone was recorded only once. The J gene is TRBJ2-2, the V gene TRBV19, with D unclear. The germline gives CDR1 LNHDA, CDR2 SQIVND (reference sequence). The CDR3 runs to 14 residues. Trimming left V 7 bases short and J 0 bases short, with 9 bases between. CDR3 region: CASIEVANTGELFF. The CDR3 DNA sequence: TGTGCCAGTATCGAGGTCGCGAACACCGGGGAGCTGTTTTTT.

Here the CDR3 DNA reads TGTGCCAGCAGCTTCCGGGACAGGGGAAGAGAGACCCAGTACTTC. Its protein product is CASSFRDRGRETQYF. The V and J genes are TRBV7-2 and TRBJ2-5; 10 positions match TRBD1. This CDR3 has 15 residues. The germline V gene has CDR1 SGHTA and CDR2 FQGNSA. The V segment lost 3 bases and the J segment 4 bases; nucleotides outside the gene matches: 5.

This clone has more than one count but fewer than ten. This sequence joins TRBV28 and TRBJ1-2; tentative D call: TRBD1 (6 bases). The V and J ends lost 3 bases and 7 bases respectively, with 15 bases between them. The CDR3 loop spans 14 amino acids. Germline loops: CDR1 MDHEN, CDR2 SYDVKM. CDR3 nucleotide sequence: TGTGCCAGCAGTTTCCCCTACAGGGACGGTGGCTACACCTTC. It specifies CASSFPYRDGGYTF.

The rearrangement links TRBV2 to TRBJ2-1; 12 nucleotides line up with TRBD2. This CDR3 contains 16 residues. Per the germline V gene, CDR1 is SNHLY and CDR2 is FYNNEI. Trimming cost V 4 bases and J 2 bases; bases outside gene matches: 3. CDR3 protein: CASSATSGSPYNEQFF. The DNA for the CDR3 is TGTGCCAGCAGTGCGACTAGCGGGAGTCCCTACAATGAGCAGTTCTTC.

The chain is built from TRBV28 and TRBJ1-2; tentatively, D is TRBD1 (6 bases). Trimming took 2 bases from V and 0 from J, leaving 10 bases between them. This CDR3 region has 15 residues. From germline, CDR1 is MDHEN and CDR2 SYDVKM. CDR3 loop: CASSLVSGANYGYTF. In DNA, the CDR3 is TGTGCCAGCAGTTTAGTTTCAGGGGCTAACTATGGCTACACCTTC.

In its sample, this clone was seen a few times. The rearrangement links TRBV7-9 to TRBJ2-1; 7 nucleotides agree with TRBD1. Germline loops: CDR1 SEHNR, CDR2 FQNEAQ (reference sequence). The CDR3 covers 15 residues. The V and J ends lost 1 base and 4 bases, in that order; junction bases with no gene match: 4. CDR3 bases: TGTGCCAGCAGCTTAGTAGGACAGGCATACAATGAGCAGTTCTTC. Translated: CASSLVGQAYNEQFF.

This clone appeared once. The CDR3 nucleotides are TGCGCCAGCAGCCAACCCCCACAAGATACGCAGTATTTT. It translates to CASSQPPQDTQYF. The chain combines TRBV4-3 with TRBJ2-3; D gene uncertain. The germline gives CDR1 LGHNA, CDR2 YSLEER. The CDR3 runs 13 residues. V was clipped by 2 bases and J by 5 bases, with 8 bases between them.

The rearrangement uses TRBV19 and TRBJ1-4; D ambiguous. CDR1 LNHDA and CDR2 SQIVND come from the germline V gene (reference sequence). Trimming cost V 5 bases and J 4 bases, with 14 bases left between them. The CDR3 loop spans 15 amino acids. The CDR3 loop is CASSPRGSLNEKLFF. The CDR3 DNA is TGTGCCAGTAGTCCCCGAGGGTCCCTTAATGAAAAACTGTTTTTT.

This clone has a handful of counts. The chain is built from TRBV29-1 and TRBJ2-3; a weak D match, TRBD2 (5 bases). Germline V gene sequence: CDR1 SQVTM, CDR2 ANQGSEA. The V end lost 2 bases, the J end lost 2 bases, and 11 bases lay between the germline ends. The CDR3 loop spans 14 amino acids. The CDR3: CSVEKSGNTDTQYF. CDR3 nucleotide sequence: TGCAGCGTTGAAAAGAGCGGTAACACAGATACGCAGTATTTT.